These T cell receptor beta chains were read from a single sample in a study of PD-L1 blockade in urothelial cancer. Assay used: immunoSEQ multiplex PCR; TCRdb lists only in-frame clones, some missing. Among about 51,000 clones listed, approximately 84% were seen once. The input for sequencing was PBMCs, taken around atezolizumab (anti-PD-L1) treatment. The receptors were sampled from a man aged 55-75 years with urothelial cancer. Each CDR3 is given with its conserved first and last residue. A D gene is named only where the DNA matches it firmly. Only part of the rows carry a size: once, few, many, or a class if the clone is expanded.

J	D	size	V	CDR3	DNA
TRBJ2-2	TRBD1	few	TRBV5-1	CASELTGGASTGELFF	TGCGCCAGCGAACTTACAGGGGGCGCCTCCACCGGGGAGCTGTTTTTT
TRBJ2-7	.	.	TRBV29-1	CSVRGEQGSPYEQYF	TGCAGCGTTCGGGGGGAACAGGGTAGCCCCTACGAGCAGTACTTC
TRBJ2-3	.	.	TRBV27	CASSLEATDTQYF	TGTGCCAGCAGTTTAGAGGCCACAGATACGCAGTATTTT
TRBJ2-5	.	.	TRBV6-6	CASSPQEAQETQYF	TGTGCCAGCAGCCCGCAGGAAGCCCAAGAGACCCAGTACTTC
TRBJ2-1	TRBD2	.	TRBV5-1	CASSLLEREANEQFF	TGCGCCAGCAGCTTGTTGGAGCGGGAGGCCAATGAGCAGTTCTTC
TRBJ1-1	.	.	TRBV4-3	CASSQVYRNTEAFF	TGCGCCAGCAGCCAAGTGTACAGGAACACTGAAGCTTTCTTT
TRBJ2-3	.	.	TRBV28	CASSPLSSLRDTQYF	TGTGCCAGCAGTCCGCTTTCTTCACTTAGAGATACGCAGTATTTT
TRBJ1-2	TRBD1	.	TRBV30	CAWSVPGTGARTYGYTF	TGTGCCTGGAGTGTACCCGGGACAGGGGCCAGAACCTATGGCTACACCTTC
TRBJ2-7	.	once	TRBV19	CASSIDSGFYEQYF	TGTGCCAGTAGTATAGATTCGGGGTTCTACGAGCAGTACTTC
TRBJ2-2	.	.	TRBV2	CASSVLVTGELFF	TGTGCCAGCAGTGTATTAGTAACCGGGGAGCTGTTTTTT
TRBJ2-5	TRBD1	.	TRBV19	CASSIQGAETQYF	TGTGCCAGTAGTATTCAGGGGGCGGAGACCCAGTACTTC
TRBJ2-5	TRBD2	.	TRBV4-1	CASSQATLASGKETQYF	TGCGCCAGCAGCCAAGCTACGTTGGCTAGCGGCAAGGAGACCCAGTACTTC
TRBJ2-7	TRBD1	.	TRBV4-1	CASSQGGQGAYEQYF	TGCGCCAGCAGCCAAGGTGGACAGGGGGCGTACGAGCAGTACTTC